The 22 T cell receptor beta chains in this list originate from one sample, sequenced in a study of T cells after yellow fever vaccination. TCRdb re-called the 5' RACE reads with MiXCR, one entry per CDR3 protein. Of approximately 240,000 distinct CDR3 sequences in the sample, over 3% were seen once. The sequencing used PBMCs, collected 15 days after the yellow fever booster vaccination. Every receptor here comes from a man aged 18 to 35 who received the YFV17D yellow fever vaccine.

This clonotype was counted at least ten times. The genes are TRBV5-1 and TRBJ2-1; TRBD2 matches at 7 bases. Trimming took 0 bases from V and 0 from J; bases not matched to a gene: 9. This CDR3 is 18 amino acids long. The germline gives CDR1 SGHRS, CDR2 YFSETQ. The CDR3, as DNA: TGCGCCAGCAGCTTGGGAGGACTAGAACAAAGCTCCTACAATGAGCAGTTCTTC. This translates into CASSLGGLEQSSYNEQFF.

This clonotype was counted a few times. The chain carries TRBV19 and TRBJ2-6; 7 bases are shared with TRBD1. The CDR3 has 18 residues. Germline trimming cut 4 bases from V and 1 base from J; bases unmatched to any gene: 10. Germline assignment: CDR1 LNHDA and CDR2 SQIVND (reference sequence). This chain's CDR3 is CASSTGSQTGSGANVLTF. CDR3 in DNA: TGTGCCAGTAGTACGGGCTCCCAGACAGGGTCTGGGGCCAACGTCCTGACTTTC.

The V call is TRBV9, the J call TRBJ1-3; D possibly corresponds to TRBD1 (5 bases). The germline V gene has CDR1 SGDLS and CDR2 YYNGEE. The CDR3 extends over 17 amino acids. V gave up 2 bases and J gave up 3 bases, with 18 bases separating them. CDR3: CASSVWAGGRIGNTIYF. The DNA for the CDR3 is TGTGCCAGCAGCGTCTGGGCGGGGGGACGAATTGGAAACACCATATATTTT.

In its sample, this clonotype was seen many times. The chain employs TRBV24-1 and TRBJ2-1, with a tentative D call TRBD2 (6 bases). CDR1 is KGHDR, CDR2 SFDVKD, per germline. V was trimmed by 5 bases and J by 5 bases, leaving 12 bases between them. The CDR3 runs to 14 residues. CDR3: CATSARGTHNEQFF. The CDR3 DNA follows: TGTGCCACCAGTGCTCGGGGGACCCACAATGAGCAGTTCTTC.

This clonotype was recorded many times. The chain has TRBV3-1 and TRBJ2-3, with D maybe TRBD1 (5 bases). The CDR3 runs 15 residues. CDR1 LGHDT and CDR2 YNNKEL come from the germline V gene (reference sequence). The V and J ends lost 3 bases and 2 bases respectively, with 12 bases between them. The CDR3 sequence is CASSQAWGHTDTQYF. The CDR3, as DNA: TGTGCCAGCAGCCAGGCGTGGGGCCACACAGATACGCAGTATTTT.

The chain combines TRBV12-3 or TRBV12-4 with TRBJ2-7; the match to TRBD1 covers 11 bases. J gave up 4 bases and V 6 bases, and 5 bases lay outside the gene matches. The CDR3 loop spans 14 amino acids. In DNA form, the CDR3 reads TGTGCCAGCAGGGGACAGGGGGGGGGTTACGAGCAGTACTTC. Protein: CASRGQGGGYEQYF.

This clonotype showed up many times. The chain has TRBV7-3 and TRBJ2-7; TRBD1 is a possible D gene (5 bases). Trimming removed 1 base from V and 2 bases from J, with 12 bases in between. CDR1 is SGHTA, CDR2 FQGTGA, per germline. The CDR3 totals 15 residues. The CDR3 DNA sequence: TGTGCCAGCAGCTTAATGGCAGGGTTTGCCTACGAGCAGTACGTC. Its protein is CASSLMAGFAYEQYV.

This clonotype was observed at least ten times. V is TRBV4-3 and J is TRBJ2-2; no firm D call. This CDR3 comprises 15 residues. The V gene's germline CDR1 is LGHNA and CDR2 YSLEER. The ends were cut back, 3 bases at V and 3 bases at J, with 11 bases in the middle. CDR3 nucleotides: TGCGCCAGCAGCCATAGGTTAGGTTACACCGGGGAGCTGTTTTTT. Translation gives CASSHRLGYTGELFF.

This clonotype has ten or more counts. The chain has TRBV7-2 and TRBJ2-3; D remains ambiguous. CDR1 SGHTA and CDR2 FQGNSA come from the germline V gene. This CDR3 spans 14 amino acids. V was clipped by 0 bases and J by 6 bases, with 10 bases between them. CDR3 in DNA: TGTGCCAGCAGCTTAGCAGGGATGGGGGATACGCAGTATTTT. Translation gives CASSLAGMGDTQYF.

This clonotype occurred once. The chain has TRBV7-2 and TRBJ1-2, with a possible D match to TRBD1 (6 bases). Deletions cut 5 bases from V and 4 bases from J, with 17 bases between. This CDR3 comprises 15 residues. The germline CDR1 and CDR2 sequences are SGHTA and FQGNSA. This CDR3 reads CASSVTTGFGYGYTF. CDR3 nucleotide sequence: TGTGCCAGCAGCGTAACGACAGGTTTTGGCTATGGCTACACCTTC.

This clonotype was seen at least ten times. The rearrangement uses TRBV5-1 and TRBJ2-5; D is unresolved. Trimming stripped 0 bases from V and 4 bases from J, with 13 bases between. The CDR3 has 15 amino acids. In germline, CDR1 is SGHRS, CDR2 YFSETQ. Here the CDR3 reads CASSLEAVGRETQYF. In DNA, the CDR3 is TGCGCCAGCAGCTTGGAGGCGGTTGGAAGAGAGACCCAGTACTTC.

At least ten counts were recorded for this clonotype. The chain has TRBV28 and TRBJ2-6; D is ambiguous. V lost 6 bases, J lost 3 bases, and 6 bases lay in between. CDR3 length: 13 amino acids. The germline V gene has CDR1 MDHEN and CDR2 SYDVKM. Written as DNA, the CDR3 is TGTGCCAGCAGGGTGGGTGGGGCCAACGTCCTGACTTTC. Its protein is CASRVGGANVLTF.

This clonotype was seen at least ten times. The J gene is TRBJ2-2, the V gene TRBV7-2, with TRBD2 as a possible D gene (6 bases). The V end lost 1 base, the J end lost 11 bases, and 11 bases lay between the germline ends. CDR1 and CDR2 (germline): SGHTA, FQGNSA. This CDR3 is 13 amino acids long. CDR3 nucleotides: TGTGCCAGCAGCTTAGTCGGGGGAAGAGAGCTGTTTTTT. It specifies CASSLVGGRELFF. Drawing the rest from reference TRBV7-2 and TRBJ2-2, the complete variable domain is GAGVSQSPSNKVTEKGKDVELRCDPISGHTALYWYRQSLGQGLEFLIYFQGNSAPDKSGLPSDRFSAERTGGSVSTLTIQRTQQEDSAVYLCASSLVGGRELFFGEGSRLTVL.

This clonotype was recorded many times. J is TRBJ2-2 and V is TRBV10-3, with 7 positions matching TRBD2. Losses at the gene ends were 6 bases for V and 0 bases for J; bases not matched to a gene: 1. The CDR3 is 14 residues long. CDR1 and CDR2 (germline): ENHRY, SYGVKD. In DNA, the CDR3 is TGTGCCATCAGGCTAGCGGCGAACACCGGGGAGCTGTTTTTT. Amino acid sequence: CAIRLAANTGELFF.

The sample holds many counts of this clonotype. The chain is built from TRBV6-2 or TRBV6-3 and TRBJ1-5; 9 bases are shared with TRBD1. After removal of 5 bases from V and 6 bases from J, the junction contained 11 bases not matched to a gene. The germline V gene has CDR1 MNHEY and CDR2 SVGEGT. There are 16 residues in the CDR3. The CDR3 bases are TGTGCCAGCAGTCATCCTACACAGGGGGCGGGTCAGCCCCAGCATTTT. It specifies CASSHPTQGAGQPQHF.

This clonotype was counted many times. This chain links TRBV7-3 with TRBJ2-5; 12 bases match TRBD1. The length of the CDR3 is 15 residues. V lost 5 bases and J lost 5; bases outside the gene matches: 6. CDR1 and CDR2 (germline): SGHTA, FQGTGA. CDR3 sequence reads: CASSRGTGGLETQYF. DNA for the CDR3: TGTGCCAGCAGCCGAGGGACAGGGGGCTTGGAGACCCAGTACTTC.

This clonotype was seen ten or more times. The rearrangement uses TRBV5-1 and TRBJ2-1, with a tentative D call TRBD1 (6 bases). Looked up from germline, CDR1 is SGHRS and CDR2 is YFSETQ. The CDR3 has 14 amino acids. Trimming took off 0 bases at V and 8 bases at J, with 12 bases between the two ends. CDR3: CASSLVRGGDEQFF. The CDR3 DNA sequence: TGCGCCAGCAGCTTGGTCAGGGGCGGCGATGAGCAGTTCTTC.

This clonotype was found many times. The CDR3 nucleotides are TGTGCCAGCAGCTCAGGAGGCTTCAATGAGCAGTTCTTC. As protein: CASSSGGFNEQFF. The chain carries TRBV11-3 and TRBJ2-1; the D gene is possibly TRBD2 (5 bases). Trimming removed 4 bases from V and 6 bases from J, with 10 bases in between. Germline V lookup: CDR1 SGHNT, CDR2 YENEEA. CDR3 size: 13 residues.

This clonotype was seen ten or more times. The chain employs TRBV10-3 and TRBJ2-1; TRBD2 matches at 7 bases. The CDR3 is made up of 13 amino acids. J gave up 0 bases and V 11 bases, and 4 bases lay outside the gene matches. CDR1 and CDR2 (germline): ENHRY, SYGVKD. CDR3 sequence reads: CAGRGDSYNEQFF. Here the CDR3 DNA reads TGTGCCGGGAGGGGAGACTCCTACAATGAGCAGTTCTTC.

With regard to this clonotype: A much larger clone lies a single base off, so this may be a read error. The chain joins TRBV5-1 to TRBJ2-1; 10 bases are shared with TRBD1. Germline CDR1 and CDR2: SGHRS and YFSETQ. This CDR3 is built from 13 residues. The CDR3 is CASSRDRGNVQFF. The CDR3 nucleotides are TGCGCCAGCAGTCGGGACAGGGGAAATGTGCAGTTCTTC.

This clonotype has ten or more counts. The chain carries TRBV20-1 and TRBJ2-5, with TRBD2 as a possible D gene (5 bases). Germline V gene sequence: CDR1 DFQATT, CDR2 SNEGSKA (reference sequence). V was cut by 5 bases and J by 1 base, with 14 bases left in between. The CDR3 totals 14 residues. The CDR3 spells CSAPRVGLQETQYF. CDR3 DNA: TGCAGTGCTCCGCGGGTGGGTCTCCAAGAGACCCAGTACTTC.

Many counts were recorded for this clonotype. The chain is built from TRBV6-1 and TRBJ2-4; D could derive from TRBD1 or TRBD2 (6 bases each). From germline, CDR1 is MNHNS and CDR2 SASEGT. The CDR3 extends over 16 amino acids. V lost 7 bases and J lost 0, with 16 bases in between. The CDR3 DNA follows: TGTGCCAGCAACCCCGGGGGCGGACTAGCCAAAAACATTCAGTACTTC. Translated, it gives CASNPGGGLAKNIQYF.